This T cell receptor beta chain was observed in a study of identical twins. Whole-study findings and limits: Twin pairs' shared out-of-frame alpha sequences were enriched in low generation probability. Weaker excess twin sharing was seen among beta out-of-frame sequences.

CDR1 and CDR2 from the germline V gene are MDHEN and SYDVKM. Trimming took off 5 bases at V and 3 bases at J, with 20 bases between the two ends. The CDR3 extends over 17 amino acids. As for this clonotype: Its antigen is unknown.

A universal primer site was incorporated via template switching, and the cDNA contained unique molecular identifiers. Each CDR3 protein is one row after TCRdb ran MiXCR on the 5' RACE reads. The table has 1.5 million to 2 million distinct CDR3 sequences, around a third seen once; the top ten hold about 0.27%. The TCR comes from a newborn girl in good health. The chain carries TRBV28 and TRBJ1-5; D not certain. Material: cord blood. CDR3 region: CASSPRDWAEPNQPQHF. DNA of the CDR3: TGTGCCAGCAGTCCCCGGGATTGGGCGGAGCCCAATCAGCCCCAGCATTTT.